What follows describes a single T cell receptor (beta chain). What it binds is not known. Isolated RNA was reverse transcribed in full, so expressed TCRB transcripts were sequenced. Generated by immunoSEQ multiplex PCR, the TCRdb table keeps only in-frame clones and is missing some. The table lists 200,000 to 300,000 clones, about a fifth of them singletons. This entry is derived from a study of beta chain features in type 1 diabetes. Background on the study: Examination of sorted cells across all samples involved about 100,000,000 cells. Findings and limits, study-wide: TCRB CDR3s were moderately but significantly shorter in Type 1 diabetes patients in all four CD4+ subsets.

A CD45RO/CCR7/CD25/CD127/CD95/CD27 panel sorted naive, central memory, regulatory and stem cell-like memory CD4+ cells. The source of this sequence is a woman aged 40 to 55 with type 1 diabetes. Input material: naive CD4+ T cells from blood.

CDR3 protein: CASSATGEDTQYF. The CDR3 bases are TGTGCCAGCAGTGCGACAGGGGAGGATACGCAGTATTTT. The gene calls are TRBV2 and TRBJ2-3, with TRBD1 identical over 8 bases. Germline-derived CDR1 and CDR2 are SNHLY and FYNNEI. The CDR3 consists of 13 residues. Trimming cost V 4 bases and J 6 bases; bases outside gene matches: 3.